This is a list of T cell receptor beta chains from one sample in a study of shared clonotypes between healthy human individuals. This table comes from immunoSEQ multiplex PCR, and its TCRdb copy is limited to in-frame clones, with some not included. In the table there are over a million clones, approximately 97% of which are singletons. The specimen was naive CD4+ T cells sorted from blood. These receptors came from a man aged 25 to 40 in good health. The conserved cysteine and the conserved F or W are not part of the CDR3 here.

TRBJ2-1	TRBV19	ASQRQSFYNEQF
TRBJ2-7	TRBV27	ASRKTGTAYEQY
TRBJ2-1	TRBV19	ASRRDRSYNEQF
TRBJ1-5	TRBV9	ASSVGQGEQPQH
TRBJ2-5	TRBV5-4	ASSLERKTQY
TRBJ2-1	TRBV4-1	ASSQVAGGPKYEQF
TRBJ2-3	TRBV18	ASSPMTSGKSTDTQY
TRBJ2-7	TRBV12-5	ASGLTPTGEQY
TRBJ2-3	TRBV15	ATSRSRGGTDTQY
TRBJ2-7	TRBV5-1	ASSPPEIYEQY
TRBJ2-7	TRBV30	AWRTSGAYEQY
TRBJ2-1	TRBV5-4	ASSLDPRLAGGPTDEQF
TRBJ2-5	TRBV5-4	ASTPTSGEGQETQY
TRBJ2-7	TRBV7-2	ASSLAGRSSYEQY
TRBJ2-1	TRBV5-4	ASSLRVSYNEQF
TRBJ2-2	TRBV5-1	ASSFPRLAGGLNGELF